This TCR beta chain was captured by sequencing in a study of regulatory T cells in long-lasting Graves disease. Looking at the study overall: Newly diagnosed Graves' patients took antithyroid drugs under 3 months.

This clonotype was seen only a few times. Time point given: newly diagnosed GD, antithyroid drugs for less than 3 months. Researchers made the TCR library from RNA that was extracted from PBMCs. Building of the TCR beta libraries involved iRepertoire HTBI primers and Arm-PCR of CDR3 regions. TCRdb re-derived calls from the multiplex PCR reads in MiXCR, one entry per CDR3 protein. The sample holds roughly 320,000 distinct CDR3 sequences, 16% seen once. Trimming shortened V by 6 bases and J by 10 bases, and 23 bases separated the two germline ends. CDR1 is MNHNS and CDR2 is SASEGT in the germline V gene. The CDR3 loop spans 15 amino acids. These records were also assigned to another study, of T cells in Graves' hyperthyroidism and ophthalmopathy. Per that paper: Most expanded thyroid clonotypes above 0.001 recurred in blood. With a median lead of about six months before onset, the model predicted ophthalmopathy.

The origin of this receptor is a man aged 40-50 years with Graves disease. The chain carries TRBV6-1 and TRBJ2-3, with D possibly TRBD2 on 6 matching bases. Here the sequenced sample was peripheral blood mononuclear cells (PBMCs), taken at new diagnosis, from a patient treated with antithyroid drugs. The CDR3 bases are TGTGCCAGCAGCGATGGGGGGTTCAGCCTTCGGGCGCAGTATTTT. Residues: CASSDGGFSLRAQYF.